The rows below give T cell receptor beta chains drawn from one sample of a study of blood T cell repertoires in COVID-19. Assay used: immunoSEQ multiplex PCR; TCRdb lists only in-frame clones, some missing. The repertoire holds 270,000 or so clones, 75% to 90% seen once, with about 9.1% in the top ten. The sequenced sample consisted of peripheral blood. The receptor set was obtained from a human donor in a cohort sampled during active COVID-19. The conserved cysteine and the conserved F or W are not part of the CDR3 here. D genes are given only for firm matches. Part of the rows lack a size; the others show once, few, many or a class for expanded clones.

>-|TRBV14|-|TRBJ2-1
ASTRRGYNEQF
>-|TRBV19|-|TRBJ2-3
ASSPIGTAGADTQY
>-|TRBV19|many|TRBJ1-5
ASSIRGEGSNQPQH
>TRBD1|TRBV6-5|-|TRBJ1-6
ASTMDRVNSPLH
>TRBD2|TRBV24-1|-|TRBJ2-3
ATGSGKADTQY
>TRBD2|TRBV11-3|-|TRBJ2-1
ASSLVGTSGGSNEQF
>-|TRBV5-1|-|TRBJ2-2
ASSLEQANTGELF
>-|TRBV18|-|TRBJ1-4
ASSPHKGVANEKLF
>TRBD2|TRBV4-3|-|TRBJ2-3
ASSQARRGGLTDTQY
>-|TRBV27|-|TRBJ2-7
ASWSRAGTTYEQY
>TRBD2|TRBV19|-|TRBJ2-7
ASSISPPQLAGEPGSEQY
>TRBD2|TRBV5-1|-|TRBJ2-1
ASSLGAGPYNEQF
>TRBD1|TRBV7-8|-|TRBJ2-2
ASRGTATGELF
>-|TRBV11-2|-|TRBJ2-1
ASSGRGYSYNEQF
>-|TRBV11-2|-|TRBJ1-1
ASSLVGADFNTEAF
>-|TRBV7-6|-|TRBJ1-3
ASSLNRAPSGNTIY
>TRBD1|TRBV28|-|TRBJ1-2
ASSGPGGSYGYT
>-|TRBV18|-|TRBJ2-7
ASSPKGGNFYEQY
>-|TRBV5-1|once|TRBJ2-3
ASSESTRSLPDTQY
>-|TRBV14|-|TRBJ1-1
ASSRVLVKNTEAF
>TRBD2|TRBV11-1|-|TRBJ2-1
ASSQTSGTRNEQF
>-|TRBV7-2|once|TRBJ2-2
ASSLGNGDTGELF
>-|TRBV6-1|once|TRBJ2-3
ASSEYGGTQY
>-|TRBV5-8|-|TRBJ1-5
ASSLDPTDRQPQH
>-|TRBV18|-|TRBJ1-2
ASSPDSTNYGYT